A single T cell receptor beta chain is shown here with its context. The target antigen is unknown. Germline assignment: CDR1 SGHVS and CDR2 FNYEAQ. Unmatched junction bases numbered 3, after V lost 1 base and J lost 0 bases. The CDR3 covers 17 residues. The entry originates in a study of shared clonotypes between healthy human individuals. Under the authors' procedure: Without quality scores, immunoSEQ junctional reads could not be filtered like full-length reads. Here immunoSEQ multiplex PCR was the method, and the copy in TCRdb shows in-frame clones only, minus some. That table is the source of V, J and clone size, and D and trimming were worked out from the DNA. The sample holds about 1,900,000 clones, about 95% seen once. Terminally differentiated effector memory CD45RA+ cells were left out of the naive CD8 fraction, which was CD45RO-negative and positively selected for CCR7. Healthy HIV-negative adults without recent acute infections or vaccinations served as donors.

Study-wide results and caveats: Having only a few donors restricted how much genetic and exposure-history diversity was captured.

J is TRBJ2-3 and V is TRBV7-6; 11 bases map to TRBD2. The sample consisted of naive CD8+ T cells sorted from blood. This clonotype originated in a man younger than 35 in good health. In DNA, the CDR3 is TGTGCCAGCAGCTTAGGGGGACTAGCGGAGAGCACAGATACGCAGTATTTT. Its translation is CASSLGGLAESTDTQYF.